This T cell receptor beta chain came from a study of blood T cells in healthy people across ages. Study findings and constraints: Shifts in expanded clonotypes may have been confounded by donor CMV status, which was unknown. More naive CD4+ cells and higher diversity were found in long-lived than in aged donors. Observed TCR beta diversity per million T cells went down as age went up. This fall followed a roughly linear course with age.

Only a few counts were recorded for this clonotype. What it binds is unknown. Peripheral blood from each donor was collected in a volume of 9.5 to 10 milliliters. The authors ran a second PCR of roughly 6 to 12 cycles using a sample-barcoded 5' primer and a J-beta primer mix. One entry per CDR3 protein results from TCRdb running MiXCR on the 5' RACE reads. Of 1.5 million to 1.9 million distinct CDR3 sequences detected, 35% to 45% appear once; the ten largest clones hold just over 4%. Sequencing used blood. This TCR was sampled from a young woman in good health.

CDR3 nucleotides: TGTGCCAGCAGTGATCGTGGAGCGGGAGAAACAGATACGCAGTATTTT. Its translation is CASSDRGAGETDTQYF. The genes are TRBV6-1 and TRBJ2-3; 8 bases fit TRBD2. Germline assignment: CDR1 MNHNS and CDR2 SASEGT. After removal of 3 bases from V and 3 bases from J, the junction contained 8 bases not matched to a gene. This CDR3 has 16 residues.